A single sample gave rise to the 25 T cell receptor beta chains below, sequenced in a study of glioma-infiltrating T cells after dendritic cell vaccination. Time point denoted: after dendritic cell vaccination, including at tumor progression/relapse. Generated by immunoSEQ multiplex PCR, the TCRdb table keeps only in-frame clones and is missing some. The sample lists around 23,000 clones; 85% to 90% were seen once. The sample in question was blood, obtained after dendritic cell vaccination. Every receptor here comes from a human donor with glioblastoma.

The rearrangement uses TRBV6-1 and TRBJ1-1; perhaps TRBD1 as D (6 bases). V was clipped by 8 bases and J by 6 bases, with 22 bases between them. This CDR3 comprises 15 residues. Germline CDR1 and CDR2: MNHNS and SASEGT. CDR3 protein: CASPKGGRSGAEAFF. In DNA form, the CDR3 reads TGTGCCAGCCCGAAGGGGGGGCGGAGCGGGGCTGAAGCTTTCTTT.

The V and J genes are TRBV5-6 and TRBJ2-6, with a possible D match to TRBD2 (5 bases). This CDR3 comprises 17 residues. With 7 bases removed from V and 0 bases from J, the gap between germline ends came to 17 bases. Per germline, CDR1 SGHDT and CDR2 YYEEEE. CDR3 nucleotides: TGTGCCAGCCGAGGGAGAGGGCGGAGCTCTGGGGCCAACGTCCTGACTTTC. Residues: CASRGRGRSSGANVLTF.

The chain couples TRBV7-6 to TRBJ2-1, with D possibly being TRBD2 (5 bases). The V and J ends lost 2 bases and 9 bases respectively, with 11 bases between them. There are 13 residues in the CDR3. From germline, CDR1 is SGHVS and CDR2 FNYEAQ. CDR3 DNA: TGTGCCAGCAGCTTAACCGCTAGCACTGAGCAGTTCTTC. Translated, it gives CASSLTASTEQFF.

DNA for the CDR3: TGTGCCAGCAGCTCTCCCATGGGTTGGAGTCGCCGCACCGGGGAGCTGTTTTTT. Protein sequence: CASSSPMGWSRRTGELFF. The chain has TRBV11-2 and TRBJ2-2; D unresolved. Trimming shortened V by 4 bases and J by 4 bases, and 22 bases separated the two germline ends. The CDR3 runs 18 residues. Germline V lookup: CDR1 SGHAT, CDR2 FQNNGV.

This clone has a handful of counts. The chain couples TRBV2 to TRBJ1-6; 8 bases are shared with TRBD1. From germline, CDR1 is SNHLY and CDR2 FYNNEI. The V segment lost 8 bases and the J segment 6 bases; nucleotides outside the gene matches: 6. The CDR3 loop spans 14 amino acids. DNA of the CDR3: TGTGCCAGCCTCGGGACAGGCGCTAATTCACCCCTCCACTTT. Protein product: CASLGTGANSPLHF.

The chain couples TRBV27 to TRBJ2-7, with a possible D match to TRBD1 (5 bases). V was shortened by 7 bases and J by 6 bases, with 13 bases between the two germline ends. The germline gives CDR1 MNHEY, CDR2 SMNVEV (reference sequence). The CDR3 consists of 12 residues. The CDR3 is CASTATGAEQYF. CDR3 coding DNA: TGTGCCAGCACCGCTACAGGTGCCGAGCAGTACTTC.

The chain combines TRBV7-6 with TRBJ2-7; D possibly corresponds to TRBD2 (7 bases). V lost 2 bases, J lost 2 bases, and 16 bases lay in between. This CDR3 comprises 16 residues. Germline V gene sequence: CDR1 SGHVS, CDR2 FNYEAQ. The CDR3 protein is CASSLFPRGATYEQYF. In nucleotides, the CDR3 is TGTGCCAGCAGCTTATTCCCCCGGGGGGCCACCTACGAGCAGTACTTC.

This CDR3 is CASSLGIAGVDEQFF. For the CDR3, the DNA is TGCGCCAGCAGCTTGGGAATAGCGGGGGTCGATGAGCAGTTCTTC. This chain connects TRBV5-1 to TRBJ2-1, with TRBD2 matching over 9 bases. Losses at the gene ends were 0 bases for V and 8 bases for J; bases not matched to a gene: 6. The CDR3 totals 15 residues. Per the germline V gene, CDR1 is SGHRS and CDR2 is YFSETQ.

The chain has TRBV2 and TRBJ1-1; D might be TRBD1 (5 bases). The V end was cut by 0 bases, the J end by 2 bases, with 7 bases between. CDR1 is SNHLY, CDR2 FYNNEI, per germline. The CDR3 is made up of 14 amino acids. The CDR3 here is CASSEAGVNTEAFF. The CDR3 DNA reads TGTGCCAGCAGTGAAGCAGGGGTTAACACTGAAGCTTTCTTT.

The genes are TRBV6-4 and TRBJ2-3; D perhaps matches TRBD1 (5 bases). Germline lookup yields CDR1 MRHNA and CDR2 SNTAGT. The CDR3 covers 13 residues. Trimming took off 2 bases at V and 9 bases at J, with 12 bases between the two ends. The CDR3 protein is CASSDRDRDTQYF. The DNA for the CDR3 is TGTGCCAGCAGTGACAGAGACAGAGACACGCAGTATTTT.

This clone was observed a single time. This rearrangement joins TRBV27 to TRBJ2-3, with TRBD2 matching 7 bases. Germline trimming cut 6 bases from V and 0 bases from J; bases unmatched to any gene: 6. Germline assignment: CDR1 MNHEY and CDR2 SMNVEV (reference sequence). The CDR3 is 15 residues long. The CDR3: CASRERGLSTDTQYF. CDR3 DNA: TGTGCCAGCAGGGAGAGGGGACTAAGCACAGATACGCAGTATTTT.

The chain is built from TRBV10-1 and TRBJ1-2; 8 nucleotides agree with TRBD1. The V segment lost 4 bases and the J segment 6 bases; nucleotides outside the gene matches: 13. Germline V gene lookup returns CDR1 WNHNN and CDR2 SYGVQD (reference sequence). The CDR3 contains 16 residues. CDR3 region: CASSASRQGTRDGYTF. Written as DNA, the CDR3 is TGCGCCAGCAGTGCGTCAAGACAGGGGACCCGGGATGGCTACACCTTC.

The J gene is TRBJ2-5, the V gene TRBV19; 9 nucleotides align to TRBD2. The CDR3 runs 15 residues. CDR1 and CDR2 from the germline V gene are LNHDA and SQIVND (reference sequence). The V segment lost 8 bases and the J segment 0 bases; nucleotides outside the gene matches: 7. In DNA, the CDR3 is TGTGCCAGTGCGAGGGCGGGGGGGTACCAAGAGACCCAGTACTTC. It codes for CASARAGGYQETQYF.

CDR3 bases: TGTGCCACCAGCAGAGTGAGGACTAGCGGGGGGGCGGCAGATACGCAGTATTTT. Residues: CATSRVRTSGGAADTQYF. V and J are TRBV15 and TRBJ2-3; 15 bases map to TRBD2. J gave up 4 bases and V 1 base, and 6 bases lay outside the gene matches. The germline CDR1 and CDR2 sequences are LNHNV and YYDKDF (reference sequence). CDR3 length equals 18 residues.

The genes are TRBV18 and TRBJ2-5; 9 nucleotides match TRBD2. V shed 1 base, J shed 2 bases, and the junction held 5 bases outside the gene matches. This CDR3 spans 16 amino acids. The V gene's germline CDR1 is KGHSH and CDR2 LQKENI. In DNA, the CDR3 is TGTGCCAGCTCACCACGGGTAGCGGGGGCACAAGAGACCCAGTACTTC. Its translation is CASSPRVAGAQETQYF.

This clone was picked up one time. The CDR3 region has the DNA TGTGCCAGCTCACCACTATCCGGGGGAAGCTCTGGAAACACCATATATTTT. Translating gives CASSPLSGGSSGNTIYF. This chain uses TRBV18 with TRBJ1-3, with a weak D call TRBD1 (5 bases). Trimming removed 1 base from V and 0 bases from J, with 13 bases in between. The germline gives CDR1 KGHSH, CDR2 LQKENI. There are 17 residues in the CDR3.

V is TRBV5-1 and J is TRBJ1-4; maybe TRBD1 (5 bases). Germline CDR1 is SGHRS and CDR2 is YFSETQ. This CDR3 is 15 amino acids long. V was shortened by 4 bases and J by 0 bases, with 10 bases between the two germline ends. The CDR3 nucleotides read TGCGCCAGCAGCACAACAGGAGCAACTAATGAAAAACTGTTTTTT. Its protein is CASSTTGATNEKLFF.

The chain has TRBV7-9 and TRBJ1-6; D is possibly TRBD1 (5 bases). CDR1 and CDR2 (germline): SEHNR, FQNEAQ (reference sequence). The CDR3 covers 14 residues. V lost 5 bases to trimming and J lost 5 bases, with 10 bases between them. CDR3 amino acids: CASSVDTNNSPLHF. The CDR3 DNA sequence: TGTGCCAGCAGCGTGGACACAAATAATTCACCCCTCCACTTT.

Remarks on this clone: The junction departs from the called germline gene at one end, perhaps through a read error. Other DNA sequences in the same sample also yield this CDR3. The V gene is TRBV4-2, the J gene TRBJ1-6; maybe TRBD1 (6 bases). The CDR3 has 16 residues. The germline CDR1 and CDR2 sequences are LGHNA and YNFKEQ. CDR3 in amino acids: CASSQTGSSYNSPLHF. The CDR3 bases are TGTGCCAGCAGCCAAACAGGGAGCTCCTATAATTCCCCCCTCCACTTT.

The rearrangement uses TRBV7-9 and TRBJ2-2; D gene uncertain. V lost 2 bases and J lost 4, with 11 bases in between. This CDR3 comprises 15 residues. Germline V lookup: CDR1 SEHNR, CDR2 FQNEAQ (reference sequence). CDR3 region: CASSLPDTGTGELFF. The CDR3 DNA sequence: TGTGCCAGCAGCTTACCTGATACGGGCACCGGGGAGCTGTTTTTT.

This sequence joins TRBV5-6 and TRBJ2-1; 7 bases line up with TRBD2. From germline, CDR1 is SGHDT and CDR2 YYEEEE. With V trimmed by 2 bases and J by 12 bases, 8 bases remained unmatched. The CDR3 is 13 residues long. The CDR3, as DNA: TGTGCCAGCAGCTTAGACCGCCGCGGGGGGCAGTTCTTC. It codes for CASSLDRRGGQFF. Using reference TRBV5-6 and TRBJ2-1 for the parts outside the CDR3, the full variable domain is DAGVTQSPTHLIKTRGQQVTLRCSPKSGHDTVSWYQQALGQGPQFIFQYYEEEERQRGNFPDRFSGHQFPNYSSELNVNALLLGDSALYLCASSLDRRGGQFFGPGTRLTVL.

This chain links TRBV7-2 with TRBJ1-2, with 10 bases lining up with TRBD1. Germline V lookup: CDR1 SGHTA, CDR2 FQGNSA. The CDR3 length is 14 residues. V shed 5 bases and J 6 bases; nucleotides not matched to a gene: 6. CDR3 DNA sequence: TGTGCCAGCAGCCCTTGGACAGGGGGTGATGGCTACACCTTC. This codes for CASSPWTGGDGYTF.

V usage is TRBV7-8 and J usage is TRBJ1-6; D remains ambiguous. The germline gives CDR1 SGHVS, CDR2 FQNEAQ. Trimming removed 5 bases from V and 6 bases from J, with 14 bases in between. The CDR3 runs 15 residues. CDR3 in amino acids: CASSPATRINSPLHF. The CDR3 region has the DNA TGTGCCAGCAGCCCTGCGACACGGATTAATTCACCCCTCCACTTT.

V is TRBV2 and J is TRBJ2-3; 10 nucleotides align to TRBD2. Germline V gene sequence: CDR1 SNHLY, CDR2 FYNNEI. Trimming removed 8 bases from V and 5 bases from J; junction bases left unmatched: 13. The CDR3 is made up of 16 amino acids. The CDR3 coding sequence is TGTGCCAGCCGGTTAGTGTCTAGCGGGGGCAGAGATACGCAGTATTTT. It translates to CASRLVSSGGRDTQYF.

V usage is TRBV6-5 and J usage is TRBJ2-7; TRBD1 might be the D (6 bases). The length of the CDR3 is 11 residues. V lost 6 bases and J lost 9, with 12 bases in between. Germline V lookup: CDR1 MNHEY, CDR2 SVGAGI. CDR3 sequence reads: CASSTTGRQYF. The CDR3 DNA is TGTGCCAGCAGCACAACAGGGAGGCAGTACTTC.